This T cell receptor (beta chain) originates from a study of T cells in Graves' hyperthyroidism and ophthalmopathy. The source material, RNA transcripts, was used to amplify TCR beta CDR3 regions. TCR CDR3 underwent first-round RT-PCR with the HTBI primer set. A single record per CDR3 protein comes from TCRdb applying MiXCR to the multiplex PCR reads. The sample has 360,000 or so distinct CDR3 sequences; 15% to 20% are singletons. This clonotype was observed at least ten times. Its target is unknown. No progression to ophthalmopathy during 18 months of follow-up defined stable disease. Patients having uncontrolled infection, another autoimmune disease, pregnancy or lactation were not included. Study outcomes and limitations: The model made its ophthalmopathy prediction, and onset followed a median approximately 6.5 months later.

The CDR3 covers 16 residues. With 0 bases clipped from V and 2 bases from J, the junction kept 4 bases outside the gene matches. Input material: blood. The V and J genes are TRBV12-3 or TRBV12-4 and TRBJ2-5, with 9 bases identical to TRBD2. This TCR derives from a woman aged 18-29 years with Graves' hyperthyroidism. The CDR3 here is CASSLASSGDQETQYF. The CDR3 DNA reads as TGTGCCAGCAGTTTAGCTTCTAGCGGGGATCAAGAGACCCAGTACTTC.